The 23 T cell receptor beta chains listed next were all sequenced from one sample in a study of T cells in tumors after PD-1 blockade (dated by TCRdb to 2018 to 2020). Libraries were constructed by the immunoSEQ multiplex PCR assay. The immuneACCESS repertoire file appears here via TCRdb, limited to in-frame rearrangements. These files lack a portion of the clones; in checked studies, under half of the deficit traces to unresolved V genes, and the cause of the others is not known. Present in this sample are around 50,000 clones, under 85% of which were seen just once. The ten largest make up approximately 7.9% of the sample. The sequenced sample was PBMCs, obtained before anti-PD-1 therapy. The origin of the receptors is a human donor with advanced basal cell or squamous cell carcinoma (not recorded which).

This clone was detected a few times. The chain carries TRBV7-2 and TRBJ2-3; 12 bases map to TRBD2. The CDR3 spans 19 residues. From germline, CDR1 is SGHTA and CDR2 FQGNSA. V was clipped by 5 bases and J by 0 bases; unmatched bases: 12. The CDR3 sequence: CASSLRTSGKPTSTDTQYF. In DNA, the CDR3 is TGTGCCAGCAGCCTACGGACTAGCGGGAAACCTACTAGCACAGATACGCAGTATTTT.

The chain combines TRBV19 with TRBJ1-4, with D perhaps matching TRBD1 (6 bases). The germline CDR1 and CDR2 sequences are LNHDA and SQIVND (reference sequence). Trimming cost V 10 bases and J 4 bases, with 13 bases left between them. The CDR3 runs 13 residues. The CDR3 here is CATAGRGNEKLFF. CDR3 nucleotide sequence: TGTGCCACCGCCGGCAGGGGTAATGAAAAACTGTTTTTT.

This clone was observed a few times. The chain employs TRBV25-1 and TRBJ2-3, with 7 bases aligning to TRBD2. V lost 6 bases, J lost 7 bases, and 10 bases stayed unmatched. The CDR3 runs to 14 residues. The germline V gene has CDR1 MGHDK and CDR2 SYGVNS. For the CDR3, the DNA is TGTGCCAGCAGCACCAGGGATAGCGGGCATACGCAGTATTTT. Translation: CASSTRDSGHTQYF.

Turning to this clone: One junction end disagrees with the germline gene, perhaps due to a read error. V usage is TRBV3-1 (or the pseudogene TRBV3-2) and J usage is TRBJ2-3; no clear D. Germline-derived CDR1 and CDR2 are LGHDT and YNNKEL (reference sequence). The CDR3 is 11 residues long. The CDR3 spells CASRQGGWQYF. Here the CDR3 DNA reads TGTGCCAGCAGGCAAGGCGGCTGGCAGTATTTT.

The chain combines TRBV7-9 with TRBJ1-1; TRBD1 aligns across 10 bases. CDR1 SEHNR and CDR2 FQNEAQ come from the germline V gene (reference sequence). Unmatched junction bases numbered 4, after V lost 3 bases and J lost 0 bases. CDR3 length equals 16 residues. The DNA for the CDR3 is TGTGCCAGCAGCTTGGGGGACAGGGGAGTGAACACTGAAGCTTTCTTT. This codes for CASSLGDRGVNTEAFF.

The genes are TRBV10-2 and TRBJ2-3; 7 bases are a match to TRBD2. The CDR3 covers 17 residues. Germline V gene data show CDR1 as WSHSY and CDR2 as SAAADI. V lost 0 bases to trimming and J lost 8 bases; unmatched junction nucleotides: 14. This chain's CDR3 is CASSESGSSGGRVTQYF. In DNA, the CDR3 is TGCGCCAGCAGTGAGTCTGGGTCTAGCGGAGGTCGGGTTACGCAGTATTTT.

This clone was observed a few times. The gene calls are TRBV2 and TRBJ1-3; 7 bases line up with TRBD1. This CDR3 has 16 amino acids. Looked up from germline, CDR1 is SNHLY and CDR2 is FYNNEI. V lost 6 bases, J lost 2 bases, and 10 bases stayed unmatched. The CDR3 nucleotides read TGTGCCAGCAGAGGAGTGAGGGGGCTACCTGGAAACACCATATATTTT. Translated, it gives CASRGVRGLPGNTIYF.

This clone has only one observation. The V and J genes are TRBV6-2 or TRBV6-3 and TRBJ2-3; 9 nucleotides agree with TRBD2. Germline V gene sequence: CDR1 MNHEY, CDR2 SVGEGT. The V gene end was trimmed by 0 bases and the J gene end by 6 bases; junction bases not matched to a gene: 10. The CDR3 has 17 amino acids. CDR3 sequence (DNA): TGTGCCAGCAGTTACTCGCCTGGGACTAGCCCAGATGATACGCAGTATTTT. Translating it yields CASSYSPGTSPDDTQYF.

This chain connects TRBV27 to TRBJ2-1; D uncertain. The CDR3 runs 13 residues. Between the trimmed V and J ends, which lost 7 bases and 6 bases, there was a span of 13 bases. Germline loops: CDR1 MNHEY, CDR2 SMNVEV (reference sequence). CDR3 nucleotide sequence: TGTGCCAGCAAACAGACTGAGTCCAATGAGCAGTTCTTC. Amino acids: CASKQTESNEQFF.

This chain links TRBV6-5 with TRBJ1-5; a possible D gene is TRBD1 (5 bases). Germline assignment: CDR1 MNHEY and CDR2 SVGAGI. The CDR3 sequence is 15 residues long. V lost 0 bases and J lost 3, with 9 bases in between. CDR3 residues: CASSYSGGANQPQHF. In DNA form, the CDR3 reads TGTGCCAGCAGTTACTCGGGAGGGGCCAATCAGCCCCAGCATTTT.

This clone appeared a few times. This chain joins TRBV7-8 and TRBJ2-1; D gene ambiguous. The germline gives CDR1 SGHVS, CDR2 FQNEAQ. The CDR3 length is 16 residues. Deletions cut 2 bases from V and 2 bases from J, with 13 bases between. In DNA form, the CDR3 reads TGTGCCAGCAGCTTAATGCCGCGGCACCCCTACAATGAGCAGTTCTTC. Encoded protein: CASSLMPRHPYNEQFF.

V usage is TRBV5-5 and J usage is TRBJ1-6; no definite D call. Germline V CDR1 and CDR2: SGHKS, YYEKEE (reference sequence). The CDR3 runs to 11 residues. In DNA, the CDR3 is TGTGTCCACCTAGGAAATTCACCCCTCCACTTT. Its translation: CVHLGNSPLHF.

In DNA form, the CDR3 reads TGTGCCATAAAACCCGGGAACTCTAACACCGGGGAGCTGTTTTTT. Amino acids: CAIKPGNSNTGELFF. The chain carries TRBV10-3 and TRBJ2-2; D possibly corresponds to TRBD2 (5 bases). Trimming pared 9 bases from V and 2 bases from J, leaving 16 bases between. CDR3 size: 15 residues. Germline-derived CDR1 and CDR2 are ENHRY and SYGVKD.

The V gene is TRBV2, the J gene TRBJ2-7, with 8 bases identical to TRBD2. Germline CDR1 reads SNHLY; CDR2 reads FYNNEI. With V trimmed by 3 bases and J by 3 bases, 10 bases remained unmatched. This CDR3 is 16 amino acids long. CDR3 sequence (DNA): TGTGCCAGCAGTGAGGGTCGGGCGGGAGGACTCTACGAGCAGTACTTC. It codes for CASSEGRAGGLYEQYF.

The chain joins TRBV9 to TRBJ2-2; D is undetermined. Germline assignment: CDR1 SGDLS and CDR2 YYNGEE. CDR3 length equals 16 residues. Deletions cut 2 bases from V and 7 bases from J, with 18 bases between. CDR3 residues: CASSVTPRLSIGELFF. In DNA form, the CDR3 reads TGTGCCAGCAGCGTGACCCCCCGACTTTCTATCGGGGAGCTGTTTTTT.

The chain uses TRBV5-6 and TRBJ1-6; 9 nucleotides line up with TRBD1. The junction had 8 bases not matched to a gene; V was cut back by 0 bases and J by 10 bases. The V gene's germline CDR1 is SGHDT and CDR2 YYEEEE. This CDR3 contains 16 residues. The CDR3 DNA reads TGTGCCAGCAGCTTGGGGGGGACAGGGTTTGGGTCACCCCTCCACTTT. Translating it yields CASSLGGTGFGSPLHF.

The chain uses TRBV7-2 and TRBJ2-1, with 9 bases that match TRBD2. In germline, CDR1 is SGHTA, CDR2 FQGNSA. The CDR3 runs 16 residues. The V and J ends lost 1 base and 6 bases, in that order; junction bases with no gene match: 7. CDR3 sequence: CASSLVLAGVPNEQFF. The CDR3 DNA reads TGTGCCAGCAGCTTAGTCTTAGCGGGAGTCCCCAATGAGCAGTTCTTC.

V gene TRBV12-3 or TRBV12-4 combines with J gene TRBJ2-7; no reliable D call. The CDR3 is 13 residues long. V was shortened by 0 bases and J by 1 base, with 4 bases between the two germline ends. The CDR3 DNA reads as TGTGCCAGCAGTTTAGCGCAGTCCTACGAGCAGTACTTC. It is translated as CASSLAQSYEQYF.

The chain couples TRBV2 to TRBJ1-3; weak D call: TRBD1 (5 bases). CDR1 is SNHLY, CDR2 FYNNEI, per germline. CDR3 length: 16 amino acids. Between the trimmed V and J ends, which lost 3 bases and 0 bases, there was a span of 12 bases. The CDR3 reads CASSDRQRNSGNTIYF. The CDR3 nucleotides are TGTGCCAGCAGTGATCGACAGCGGAACTCTGGAAACACCATATATTTT.

This clone was counted once. This rearrangement joins TRBV24-1 to TRBJ2-1, with D hard to call. The ends were cut back, 5 bases at V and 5 bases at J, with 9 bases in the middle. The CDR3 consists of 13 residues. Germline values: CDR1 KGHDR, CDR2 SFDVKD. The CDR3 reads CATSAVIDNEQFF. The CDR3 bases are TGTGCCACCAGTGCCGTCATCGACAATGAGCAGTTCTTC.

CDR3 sequence reads: CASSHPHDRNPSYEQYF. The CDR3, as DNA: TGCGCCAGCAGTCACCCGCACGACAGGAACCCCTCCTACGAGCAGTACTTC. V gene TRBV23-1 combines with J gene TRBJ2-7; weak D call: TRBD1 (6 bases). TRBV23-1 falls under the ORF class, with uncertain function. This CDR3 region has 17 residues. The V gene lost 3 bases and the J gene lost 0 bases, with 18 bases spanning the gap.

J is TRBJ2-5 and V is TRBV7-6, with D perhaps TRBD1 or TRBD2 (6 bases each). Germline CDR1 reads SGHVS; CDR2 reads FNYEAQ. The CDR3 loop spans 16 amino acids. V gave up 5 bases and J gave up 5 bases, with 21 bases separating them. The CDR3 DNA reads TGTGCCAGCAGCCGCCGCGAGGGGGGACTCTATGAGACCCAGTACTTC. Its protein is CASSRREGGLYETQYF.

J is TRBJ1-5 and V is TRBV3-1 (or the pseudogene TRBV3-2); the D is unclear. V was cut by 5 bases and J by 4 bases, with 9 bases left in between. Germline V gene sequence: CDR1 LGHDT, CDR2 YNNKEL (reference sequence). The CDR3 is 13 amino acids. The CDR3 sequence: CASSEGLNQPQHF. The CDR3 DNA reads TGTGCCAGCAGCGAGGGTTTAAATCAGCCCCAGCATTTT.